This T cell receptor (beta chain) was retrieved from a study of T cell repertoires in cytomegalovirus infection. On the study more broadly: The authors used CMV epitopes that were HLA-C-restricted (recently identified) and HLA-B-restricted (well studied). Indications of both CMV infection and matching HLA type were provided by public TCR beta signatures. Findings of the study overall: Ex vivo, HLA-C-restricted CMV-specific TCR beta clonotypes prevailed over the rest of the response. Individuals carrying CMV plus the relevant HLA were identified by cumulative frequency of public TCR beta families.

A single record per CDR3 protein comes from TCRdb applying MiXCR to the reads. The sample contains 800,000 to 950,000 distinct CDR3 sequences, less than 35% of which appear only once. The CDR3 contains 13 residues. Germline CDR1 and CDR2: SGDLS and YYNGEE. Trimming cost V 3 bases and J 6 bases, with 13 bases left between them. This clonotype was recorded a few times. Its antigen is not identified. V is TRBV9 and J is TRBJ2-7; D assignment may be TRBD1 or TRBD2 (5 bases each). The source material was cultured CD8+ T cells from PBMCs, sampled from culture after CMV antigen stimulation. The receptor comes from a human donor in good health (CMV status not recorded). Some clones in this sample may be carry-over from other donors' samples. Here the CDR3 reads CASSDRGESEQYF. CDR3 in DNA: TGTGCCAGCAGCGATCGAGGGGAGTCCGAGCAGTACTTC.